This passage covers 4 T cell receptor beta chains from one sample sequenced in a study of regulatory T cells in long-lasting Graves disease (dated by TCRdb to the early 2020s). Read against the paper, the sample's time point label means: newly diagnosed GD, antithyroid drugs for less than 3 months. For both TCR sequencing and RNA sequencing, RNA was extracted from PBMCs using TRIzol. The method behind the library was multiplex PCR. Sequencing used an Illumina HiSeq 4000. TCR beta libraries were built with iRepertoire HTBI primers and Arm-PCR amplification of CDR3 regions. In-frame beta chains were kept once TCRdb had trimmed the public reads at Q25 with fastp and called clones with MiXCR. Each entry is one CDR3 protein sequence, shown with its most common DNA and genes. The sample contains around 400,000 distinct CDR3 sequences, about 15% of them found a single time. The top ten constitute over 7% of the sample.

These same data were also listed under a study on T cells in Graves' hyperthyroidism and ophthalmopathy.

The material sequenced was peripheral blood mononuclear cells (PBMCs), taken at new diagnosis, from a patient treated with antithyroid drugs. The receptors come from a woman aged 35 to 49 with Graves disease. Donor details come from another sample of the same person, matched by shared clones.

V usage is TRBV27 and J usage is TRBJ2-2, with 9 bases fitting TRBD2. Germline V lookup: CDR1 MNHEY, CDR2 SMNVEV (reference sequence). This CDR3 contains 16 residues. With 2 bases clipped from V and 0 bases from J, the junction kept 1 base outside the gene matches. This CDR3 is CASSLPSGANTGELFF. CDR3 coding DNA: TGTGCCAGCAGTTTACCTAGCGGGGCGAACACCGGGGAGCTGTTTTTT.

There are many counts of this clonotype. The chain joins TRBV2 to TRBJ1-5; 9 bases map to TRBD1. V shed 7 bases and J 1 base; nucleotides not matched to a gene: 8. CDR3 length equals 16 residues. Germline values: CDR1 SNHLY, CDR2 FYNNEI. Here the CDR3 reads CASNLQGARSNQPQHF. The CDR3 region has the DNA TGTGCCAGCAATCTACAGGGGGCGCGGAGCAATCAGCCCCAGCATTTT.

This clonotype was seen more than once but under ten times. The CDR3 end shows no conserved phenylalanine or tryptophan, and so a read error is likely. The chain couples TRBV11-2 to TRBJ2-7; tentatively, D is TRBD2 (6 bases). V lost 7 bases to trimming and J lost 1 base, with 14 bases between them. The CDR3 loop spans 14 amino acids. Germline V CDR1 and CDR2: SGHAT, FQNNGV. The CDR3 sequence is CASKGGSGSYEQYL. In DNA form, the CDR3 reads TGTGCCAGCAAAGGAGGGAGTGGTTCCTACGAGCAGTACCTC.

CDR3 protein: CASSEVWTGDETQYF. The CDR3 region has the DNA TGTGCCAGCAGTGAAGTATGGACAGGGGACGAGACCCAGTACTTC. This chain connects TRBV6-1 to TRBJ2-5; TRBD1 aligns across 9 bases. V lost 1 base and J lost 5; bases outside the gene matches: 5. Germline-derived CDR1 and CDR2 are MNHNS and SASEGT. The CDR3 spans 15 residues.